The rows below give T cell receptor beta chains drawn from one sample of a study of blood T cells in healthy people across ages. Using its own MiXCR run on the 5' RACE reads, TCRdb lists one record per CDR3 protein. The sample shows over a million distinct CDR3 sequences, 42% of them seen only once. The specimen was blood. The receptors originated from a woman aged 18 to 35 in good health. The CDR3 runs from the conserved cysteine through the conserved F or W. A D gene is named only where the DNA matches it firmly. A clone size is listed for some rows: how often the clone was seen (once, few, many), or a class if it is expanded.

TRBV15	few	TRBJ2-1	TRBD1	TGTGCCACCAGCAGAGGGGACAGGGACAACAATGAGCAGTTCTTC	CATSRGDRDNNEQFF
TRBV11-3	.	TRBJ2-2	.	TGTGCCAGCAGCTTAGCCGTCTCCGGGGAGCTGTTTTTT	CASSLAVSGELFF
TRBV20-1	few	TRBJ2-3	.	TGCGGCCTGGGGGCTCTCCTCACAGATACGCAGTATTTT	CGLGALLTDTQYF
TRBV10-3	few	TRBJ1-1	TRBD1	TGTGCCATCAGTAGTCGTGGGACAGGGGCTGAAGCTTTCTTT	CAISSRGTGAEAFF
TRBV5-6	.	TRBJ2-7	.	TGTGCCAGCAGCTTGGCAGGGTGGGGCGAGCAGTACTTC	CASSLAGWGEQYF
TRBV18	few	TRBJ2-1	.	TGTGCCAGCTCACCAGAGACTGGATACAATGAGCAGTTCTTC	CASSPETGYNEQFF
TRBV10-3	.	TRBJ1-2	.	TGTGCCATCAATCCGGCCTGGGGTAATGGCTACACCTTC	CAINPAWGNGYTF
TRBV29-1	many	TRBJ2-7	.	TGCAGCGTTGAGCTGGGTTCGTCTGGGCAGTACTTC	CSVELGSSGQYF
TRBV4-1	.	TRBJ2-3	TRBD2	TGCGCCAGCAGCCAAGGCCCAACCAGAACTTTAGCGGGAGTCACAGATACGCAGTATTTT	CASSQGPTRTLAGVTDTQYF
TRBV7-8	many	TRBJ1-5	.	TGTGCCAGCAGCTTAGGCACAGGACCAGGTCAGCCCCAGCATTTT	CASSLGTGPGQPQHF
TRBV4-2	.	TRBJ1-4	.	TGTGCCAGCAGCCAAGGTGACCGGGACATCGAAACACTGTTTTTT	CASSQGDRDIETLFF
TRBV3-1	once	TRBJ2-1	.	TGTGCCAGCAGCCCCCTGTTAATGGGTGAGCAGTTCTTC	CASSPLLMGEQFF
TRBV7-6	few	TRBJ1-1	.	TGTGCCAGCAGCTTAGTGGTCGTCGGGCAGGGGTTTAACACTGAAGCTTTCTTT	CASSLVVVGQGFNTEAFF
TRBV7-9	few	TRBJ1-2	TRBD1	TGTGCCAGCAGCCCAGGGACAGGGGGGCCTAGAGACGGCTACACCTTC	CASSPGTGGPRDGYTF
TRBV6-5	few	TRBJ1-1	.	TGTGCCAGCAGTTACACCGCTAACACTGAAGCTTTCTTT	CASSYTANTEAFF
TRBV7-9	.	TRBJ2-3	TRBD2	TGTGCCAGCAGCTCGCCCTATAGCGGGATTGGAGATACGCAGTATTTT	CASSSPYSGIGDTQYF
TRBV6-1	.	TRBJ1-1	.	TGTGCCAGCAGTGACCAGAGATATCGAGCTTTCTTT	CASSDQRYRAFF
TRBV2	.	TRBJ1-2	TRBD1	TGTGCCAGCAACGGACAGGCCAACTATGGCTACACCTTC	CASNGQANYGYTF
TRBV12-3/TRBV12-4	once	TRBJ1-5	.	TGTGCCAGCAGTTTAAGAATGGGAACCTCCGCGCCCCAGCATTTT	CASSLRMGTSAPQHF
TRBV5-4	.	TRBJ2-1	.	TGTGCCAGCAGCTTGGAGTGGGGGAACAATGAGCAGTTCTTC	CASSLEWGNNEQFF
TRBV20-1	.	TRBJ2-1	.	TGCAGTGCTAGGAGGCGCGGTCCAAATGAGCAGTTCTTC	CSARRRGPNEQFF
TRBV6-1	.	TRBJ2-7	TRBD1	TGTGCCAGCAGTGAATTGGGACAGGACTTCTACGAGCAGTACTTC	CASSELGQDFYEQYF
TRBV9	.	TRBJ1-4	.	TGTGCCAGCAGCGTACGTGCCCGGGGAGGGGAAAAACTGTTTTTT	CASSVRARGGEKLFF
TRBV6-2/TRBV6-3	.	TRBJ1-5	TRBD1	TGTGCCAGCAGGCTGGGACAGGCCGCGAATCAGCCCCAGCATTTT	CASRLGQAANQPQHF
TRBV27	.	TRBJ2-3	.	TGTGCCAGCAGGCCCCTGGGGGGAGGAGATACGCAGTATTTT	CASRPLGGGDTQYF
TRBV11-2	.	TRBJ2-5	TRBD2	TGTGCCAGCGCCCGAGGACTAGCAAGCGAGAAGTACTTC	CASARGLASEKYF
TRBV6-5	few	TRBJ1-1	TRBD1	TGTGCCAGCAGTATAGGGACAGGGAACACTGAAGCTTTCTTT	CASSIGTGNTEAFF
TRBV29-1	many	TRBJ2-1	.	TGCAGCGTTGAGGGGCACCGAATTGAGCAGTTCTTC	CSVEGHRIEQFF
TRBV5-1	.	TRBJ2-5	TRBD1	TGCGCCAGCAGCCGGGACAGGGCCCTACCTGGAGAGACCCAGTACTTC	CASSRDRALPGETQYF
TRBV6-5	few	TRBJ1-2	.	TGTGCCAGCAGCCGCTTAAGAGGGGCTAACTATGGCTACACCTTC	CASSRLRGANYGYTF
TRBV5-1	.	TRBJ2-2	.	TGCGCCAGCAGCTTGCTATTGGGCACCGGGGAGCTGTTTTTT	CASSLLLGTGELFF
TRBV25-1	few	TRBJ2-5	.	TGTGCCAGCAGCTCAACCCTGGGGTTCCCGGAGACCCAGTACTTC	CASSSTLGFPETQYF
TRBV29-1	.	TRBJ2-1	TRBD2	TGCAGCGTTGAGGGAGGTGGGAGGGGCAATGAGCAGTTCTTC	CSVEGGGRGNEQFF
TRBV6-5	.	TRBJ1-4	.	TGTGCCAGCAGTTACTTGAGGGTAATGGAAAAACTGTTTTTT	CASSYLRVMEKLFF
TRBV6-1	few	TRBJ1-2	TRBD1	TGTGCCAGCAGTGAAATACAGGGGGCAGGCTACACCTTC	CASSEIQGAGYTF
TRBV2	few	TRBJ1-5	.	TGTGCCAGCAGAAAGACAGATAGCAATCAGCCCCAGCATTTT	CASRKTDSNQPQHF
TRBV5-1	.	TRBJ2-4	.	TGCGCCAGCAGCTTGGATTTCGGAGAGCAGTACTTC	CASSLDFGEQYF
TRBV6-5	.	TRBJ2-1	.	TGTGCCAGCAGCAGAGCGAGAACAAGCTCCTACAATGAGCAGTTCTTC	CASSRARTSSYNEQFF
TRBV12-3/TRBV12-4	few	TRBJ1-5	.	TGTGCCAGCAGTTTAAGCGCAGGGAGTCAGCCCCAGCATTTT	CASSLSAGSQPQHF
TRBV2	once	TRBJ2-2	TRBD2	TGTGCCAGCAGGATAGCGGGAGGGGGGACCGGGGAGCTGTTTTTT	CASRIAGGGTGELFF
TRBV2	.	TRBJ2-7	.	TGTGCCAGCATGGGACCGGCGGCCAATGAGCAGTACTTC	CASMGPAANEQYF
TRBV12-3/TRBV12-4	few	TRBJ2-7	.	TGTGCCAGCAGTTTAATGGAGCTGGGTCCCCCCTACGAGCAGTACTTC	CASSLMELGPPYEQYF
TRBV12-3/TRBV12-4	.	TRBJ2-3	TRBD2	TGTGCCATCAGTTACCTAGCGGGGGGGCAGGATACGCAGTATTTT	CAISYLAGGQDTQYF